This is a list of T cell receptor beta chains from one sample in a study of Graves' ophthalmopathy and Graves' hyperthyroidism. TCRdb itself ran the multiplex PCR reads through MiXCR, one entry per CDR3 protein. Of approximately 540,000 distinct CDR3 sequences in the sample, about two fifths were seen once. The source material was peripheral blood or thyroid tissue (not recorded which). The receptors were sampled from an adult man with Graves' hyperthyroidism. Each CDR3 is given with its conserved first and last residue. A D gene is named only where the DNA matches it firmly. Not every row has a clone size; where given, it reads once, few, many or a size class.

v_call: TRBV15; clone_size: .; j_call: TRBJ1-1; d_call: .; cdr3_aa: CATSRTAGNEAFF; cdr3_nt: TGTGCCACCAGCAGGACAGCGGGGAATGAAGCCTTCTTT
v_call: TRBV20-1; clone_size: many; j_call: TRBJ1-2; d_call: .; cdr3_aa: CSARAPTGLYTF; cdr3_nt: TGCAGTGCTAGAGCCCCAACAGGGCTATACACCTTC
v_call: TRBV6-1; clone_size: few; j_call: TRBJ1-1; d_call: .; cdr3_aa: CASARDGNTEAFF; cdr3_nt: TGTGCCAGCGCCAGAGACGGGAACACTGAAGCTTTCTTT
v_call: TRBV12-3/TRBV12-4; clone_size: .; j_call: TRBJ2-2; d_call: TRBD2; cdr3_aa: CASSLVGGSPSGELFF; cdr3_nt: TGTGCCAGCAGTTTAGTCGGGGGGAGTCCCTCCGGGGAGCTGTTTTTT
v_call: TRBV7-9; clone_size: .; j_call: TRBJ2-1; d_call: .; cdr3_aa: CASRPTVYNEQFF; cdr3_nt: TGTGCCAGCAGACCGACGGTCTACAATGAGCAGTTCTTC
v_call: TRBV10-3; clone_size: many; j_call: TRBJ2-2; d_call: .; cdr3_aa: CAISDQAGELFF; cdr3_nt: TGTGCCATCAGTGACCAGGCCGGGGAGCTGTTTTTT
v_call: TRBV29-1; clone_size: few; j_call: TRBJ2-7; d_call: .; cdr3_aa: CSVVGVLSYEQYF; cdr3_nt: TGCAGCGTTGTGGGAGTTTTGTCCTACGAGCAGTACTTC
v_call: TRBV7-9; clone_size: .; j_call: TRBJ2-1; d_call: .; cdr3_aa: CASSLEAGPNEQFF; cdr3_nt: TGTGCCAGCAGCTTAGAAGCAGGGCCAAATGAGCAGTTCTTC
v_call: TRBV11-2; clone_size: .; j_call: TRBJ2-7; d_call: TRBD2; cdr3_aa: CASSFTSGSGYEQYF; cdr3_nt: TGTGCCAGCAGCTTCACTAGCGGGAGCGGGTACGAGCAGTACTTC
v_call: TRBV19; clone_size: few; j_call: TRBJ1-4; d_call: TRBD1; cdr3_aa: CASSITGTGPENEKLFF; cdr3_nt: TGTGCCAGTAGTATTACCGGGACAGGGCCAGAGAATGAAAAACTGTTTTTT
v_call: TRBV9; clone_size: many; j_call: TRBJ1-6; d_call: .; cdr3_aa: CASSPGASSYNSPLHF; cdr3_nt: TGTGCCAGCAGCCCCGGAGCTTCCTCCTATAATTCACCCCTCCACTTT
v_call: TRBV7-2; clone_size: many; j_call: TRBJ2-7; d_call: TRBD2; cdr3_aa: CASSLVGTSGAQAEQYF; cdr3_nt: TGTGCCAGCAGCTTAGTGGGGACTAGCGGAGCCCAAGCCGAGCAGTACTTC
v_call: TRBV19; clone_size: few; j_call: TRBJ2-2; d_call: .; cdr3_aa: CASSISPRGGNTGELFF; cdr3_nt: TGTGCCAGTAGTATAAGTCCTCGGGGAGGGAACACCGGGGAGCTGTTTTTT